The entry below describes one TCR beta chain. What it binds is unknown. The data derive from a study of T cell responses to AZD1222 COVID-19 vaccine. Study-level points and caveats: Among the donors, most were white British and more were female, and clonal diversity was possibly underestimated. When two AZD1222 doses had been given, Spike-specific TCR breadth and depth rose.

This CDR3 has 16 amino acids. Between the trimmed V and J ends, which lost 1 base and 1 base, there was a span of 8 bases. CDR1 and CDR2 (germline): LNHDA, SQIVND (reference sequence). Clones were read by immunoSEQ multiplex PCR, and TCRdb kept only the in-frame ones, dropping some. The data show about 130,000 clones, 90% seen once. This chain joins TRBV19 and TRBJ1-6; no definite D call. The sequence was collected from an adult in good health. The source material was peripheral blood, sampled on day 0 of MenACWY control vaccination. CDR3 DNA: TGTGCCAGTAGTATAGGAGCCGCTTCCTATAATTCACCCCTCCACTTT. Translation: CASSIGAASYNSPLHF.